This T cell receptor beta chain is from a study of T cell changes during pregnancy in multiple sclerosis. The repertoire was sequenced with immunoSEQ multiplex PCR; TCRdb's copy has only in-frame clones and lacks some. In the table there are approximately 12,000 clones, 86% of which are singletons. Sample: CD8+ T cells from peripheral blood mononuclear cells, taken in the second trimester of pregnancy. This TCR was recovered from a female donor in good health, enrolled as a control in a pregnancy study.

The CDR3 protein is CASSLSPPLGGRGTGELFF. Here the CDR3 DNA reads TGTGCCAGCAGTTTATCGCCACCCCTGGGGGGGCGGGGCACCGGGGAGCTGTTTTTT. The chain is built from TRBV27 and TRBJ2-2, with TRBD2 as a possible D gene (7 bases). This CDR3 region has 19 residues. CDR1 MNHEY and CDR2 SMNVEV come from the germline V gene (reference sequence). The ends were cut back, 0 bases at V and 4 bases at J, with 21 bases in the middle.